Listed below are T cell receptor beta chains from one sample, sequenced in a study of neurological immune-mediated disorders. Using its own MiXCR run on the 5' RACE reads, TCRdb lists one record per CDR3 protein. Among about 88,000 distinct CDR3 sequences listed, about 3.8% were seen once. The sample was PBMCs. These receptors all come from a woman aged 18-29 years with multiple sclerosis. Each CDR3 is given with its conserved first and last residue. D genes are given only for firm matches. Some rows mark clone size as missing; the rest say once, few, many or name a class of expanded clone.

J gene,clone size,V gene,D gene,CDR3 DNA,CDR3 protein
TRBJ2-1,many,TRBV5-1,.,TGCGCCAGCAGCAAGGGGACTGATCACAATGAGCAGTTCTTC,CASSKGTDHNEQFF
TRBJ2-7,few,TRBV7-2,TRBD2,TGTGCCAGCAGCTTAGCGCTAGCGGGAGTAGCCGAGCAGTACTTC,CASSLALAGVAEQYF
TRBJ2-7,many,TRBV20-1,TRBD1,TGCAGTGGAATGATGGGACAGGGGACTTACGAGCAGTACTTC,CSGMMGQGTYEQYF
TRBJ1-4,many,TRBV7-2,.,TGTGCCAGCAGCTTAGGGGGGGATGAAAAACTGTTTTTT,CASSLGGDEKLFF
TRBJ2-7,many,TRBV28,TRBD2,TGTGCCAGCAGCCTAGCGGGCGCCTCCTACGAGCAGTACTTC,CASSLAGASYEQYF
TRBJ1-2,many,TRBV25-1,.,TGTGCCAGCAGTGGACCTTCGAGCTATGGCTACACCTTC,CASSGPSSYGYTF
TRBJ2-5,.,TRBV24-1,TRBD2,TGTGCCACCAGTGATTGGACTAGCGGGGGTCAAGAGACCCAGTACTTC,CATSDWTSGGQETQYF
TRBJ2-1,many,TRBV7-9,TRBD2,TGTGCCAGCAGCTATGGCTCCGGGACTAGCTTCCTCAATGAGCAGTTCTTC,CASSYGSGTSFLNEQFF
TRBJ2-7,many,TRBV13,.,TGTGCCAGCAGCGCCCTAGGACAATCCTACGAGCAGTACTTC,CASSALGQSYEQYF
TRBJ2-4,many,TRBV14,.,TGTGCCAGCAGCCCATCCCGGGACAACAGTGTTGACATTCAGTACTTC,CASSPSRDNSVDIQYF
TRBJ1-1,many,TRBV10-3,.,TGTGCCATCAGTCAGACAGGCTGGGGGACTGAAGCTTTCTTT,CAISQTGWGTEAFF
TRBJ1-2,many,TRBV11-2,.,TGTGCCAGCAGCTTAGGACCGGGGGCCTATGGCTACACCTTC,CASSLGPGAYGYTF
TRBJ2-1,many,TRBV7-9,.,TGTGCCAGCAGCCCCCCCACCGGGACCACGATTTACAATGAGCAGTTCTTC,CASSPPTGTTIYNEQFF
TRBJ1-1,many,TRBV20-1,.,TGCAGTGCTAGAGTGGAGTTGAACACTGAAGCTTTCTTT,CSARVELNTEAFF
TRBJ1-2,many,TRBV5-5,.,TGTGCCAGCAGCAAAGACGGGGCTAACTATGGCTACACCTTC,CASSKDGANYGYTF
TRBJ2-7,many,TRBV12-3/TRBV12-4,TRBD1,TGTGCCAGCAGTAATTTCGGGACAGGGGTTCAGGAGCAGTACTTC,CASSNFGTGVQEQYF
TRBJ2-2,many,TRBV4-1,.,TGCGCCAGTGCTCCGAACACCGGGGAGCTGTTTTTT,CASAPNTGELFF
TRBJ2-5,many,TRBV29-1,.,TGCAGCGTTGAGCGCCTCGAGGAGACCCAGTACTTC,CSVERLEETQYF
TRBJ2-7,many,TRBV5-1,.,TGCGCCAGCAGCTTGTTAAGCTCCTACGAGCAGTACTTC,CASSLLSSYEQYF
TRBJ2-5,many,TRBV20-1,.,TGCAGTGCTAGAAAAGGGTACCAAGAGACCCAGTACTTC,CSARKGYQETQYF
TRBJ1-1,many,TRBV12-3/TRBV12-4,TRBD1,TGTGCCAGCAGAGAACGCACAGGCACAGGGGAATCCTTGAACACTGAAGCTTTCTTT,CASRERTGTGESLNTEAFF
TRBJ1-2,many,TRBV15,.,TGTGCCACCAGCAGGCCTGTAATGCGAGGTCAAATCCATGGCTACACCTTC,CATSRPVMRGQIHGYTF
TRBJ2-1,many,TRBV27,TRBD1,TGTGCCAGCTATCCCGGGACAGGGATGAGGACAACTGAGCAGTTCTTC,CASYPGTGMRTTEQFF
TRBJ1-6,many,TRBV4-2,.,TGTGCCAGCAGCAGTCAGTCCCTGCGGAGCTCCTATAATTCACCCCTCCACTTT,CASSSQSLRSSYNSPLHF
TRBJ2-1,many,TRBV6-5,TRBD1,TGTGCCAGCAGTTACCGTAAACAGGGGAATGAGCAGTTCTTC,CASSYRKQGNEQFF